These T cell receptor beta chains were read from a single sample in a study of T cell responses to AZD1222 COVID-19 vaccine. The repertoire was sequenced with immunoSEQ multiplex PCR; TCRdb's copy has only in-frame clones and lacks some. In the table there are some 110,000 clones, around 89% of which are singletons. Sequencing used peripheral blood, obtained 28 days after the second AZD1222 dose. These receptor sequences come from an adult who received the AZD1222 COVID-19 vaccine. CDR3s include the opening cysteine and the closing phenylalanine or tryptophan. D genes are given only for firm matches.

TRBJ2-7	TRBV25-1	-	CASSAAGTYEQYF
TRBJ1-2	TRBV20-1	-	CSASMDSNYGYTF
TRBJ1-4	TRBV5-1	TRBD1	CASSPQGAGNEKLFF
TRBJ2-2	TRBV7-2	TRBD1	CASSTGTGLSGELFF
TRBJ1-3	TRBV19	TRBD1	CASSIGTGSGNTIYF
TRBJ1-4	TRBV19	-	CASSSYSAQDNEKLFF
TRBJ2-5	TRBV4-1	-	CASSQSNFFSPGGETQYF
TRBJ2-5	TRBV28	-	CASSLTHETQYF
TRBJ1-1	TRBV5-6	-	CATHTNLNTEAFF
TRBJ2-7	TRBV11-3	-	CASSLLYEQYF
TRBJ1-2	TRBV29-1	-	CSHSHDGYTF
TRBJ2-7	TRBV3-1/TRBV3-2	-	CASSQTGEQYF
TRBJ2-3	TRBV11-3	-	CASSLAPDYGRDTQYF
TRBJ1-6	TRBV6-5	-	CASRGSINSPLHF
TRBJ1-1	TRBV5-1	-	CASSLQGTEAFF
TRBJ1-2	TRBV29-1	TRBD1	CSVRTGVYGYTF
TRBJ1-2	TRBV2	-	CASSESAAPNYGYTF
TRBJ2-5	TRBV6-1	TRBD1	CASSAGGLETQYF
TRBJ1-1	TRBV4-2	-	CASSQDRGGTEAFF
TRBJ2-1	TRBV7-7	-	CASSLAQASDGFYNEQFF
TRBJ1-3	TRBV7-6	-	CASSLGEVSGNTIYF
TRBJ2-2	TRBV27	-	CASLFSAGELFF
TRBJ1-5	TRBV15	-	CATSRGRDRQNQPQHF
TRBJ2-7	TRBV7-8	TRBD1	CASSSPGQGAYEQYF
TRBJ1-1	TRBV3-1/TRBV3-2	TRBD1	CASSQDGTDNTEAFF
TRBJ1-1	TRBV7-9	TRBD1	CASSLLQGGGEAFF
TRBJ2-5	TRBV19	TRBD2	CASSTSGGQETQYF
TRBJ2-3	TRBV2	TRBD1	CASRTGGTDTQYF
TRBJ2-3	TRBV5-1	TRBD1	CASSKGQGMDTQYF
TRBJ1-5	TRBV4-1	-	CASSQDLGSAQPQHF